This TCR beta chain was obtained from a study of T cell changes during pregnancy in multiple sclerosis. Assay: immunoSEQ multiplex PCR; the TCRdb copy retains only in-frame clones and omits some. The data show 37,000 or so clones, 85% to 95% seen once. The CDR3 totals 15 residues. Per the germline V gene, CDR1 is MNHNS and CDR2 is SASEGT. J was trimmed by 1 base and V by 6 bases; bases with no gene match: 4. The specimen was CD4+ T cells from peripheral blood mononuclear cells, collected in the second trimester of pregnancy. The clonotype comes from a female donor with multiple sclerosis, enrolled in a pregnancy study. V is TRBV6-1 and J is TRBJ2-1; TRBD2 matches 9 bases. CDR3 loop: CASSLSGSSYNEQFF. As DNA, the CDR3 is TGTGCCAGCAGCCTTAGCGGGAGTTCCTACAATGAGCAGTTCTTC.